This entry lists 18 T cell receptor beta chains sequenced from one sample in a study of human T cells and chemical hapten exposure. TCRdb analysed the RACE reads with MiXCR anew, one entry per CDR3 protein. This table has more than 70,000 distinct CDR3 sequences, about an eighth appearing once. Time point defined: patch test 1, 2 weeks after DPC sensitization. Treatment of the sample: therapeutic diphenylcyclopropenone sensitization with weekly scalp DPC. The specimen was whole blood, collected in connection with sensitization to the hapten diphenylcyclopropenone (DPC). All receptors derive from a woman in her sixties or seventies with alopecia areata. Some clones in this sample may be carry-over from other donors' samples.

For the CDR3, the DNA is TGTGCCAGCAGCAAAAGGGAGACGGAGGCTCTGTTTTTT. This codes for CASSKRETEALFF. The chain combines TRBV11-2 with TRBJ1-4; no definite D call. The CDR3 is 13 residues long. Per the germline V gene, CDR1 is SGHAT and CDR2 is FQNNGV. V lost 5 bases to trimming and J lost 14 bases, with 18 bases between them.

The chain combines TRBV11-3 with TRBJ2-1; 7 nucleotides line up with TRBD2. Germline lookup yields CDR1 SGHNT and CDR2 YENEEA. Germline trimming cut 4 bases from V and 6 bases from J; bases unmatched to any gene: 6. This CDR3 comprises 14 residues. Here the CDR3 reads CASSSSSGGNEQFF. The DNA of the CDR3 is TGTGCCAGCAGCTCATCTAGCGGTGGCAATGAGCAGTTCTTC.

This chain connects TRBV29-1 to TRBJ2-7; 8 positions match TRBD2. Germline V gene data show CDR1 as SQVTM and CDR2 as ANQGSEA. The CDR3 is 11 residues long. The ends lost 4 bases at V and 7 bases at J; junction bases unmatched: 3. CDR3 loop: CSVGSGGEQYF. The CDR3, as DNA: TGCAGCGTTGGGAGCGGGGGAGAGCAGTACTTC.

This clonotype was seen at least ten times. CDR3 sequence: CASTPEPGGVYGYTF. In DNA, the CDR3 is TGTGCCAGCACCCCTGAGCCAGGGGGCGTCTATGGCTACACCTTC. J is TRBJ1-2 and V is TRBV2; TRBD1 matches 8 bases. CDR3 length equals 15 residues. Germline V gene sequence: CDR1 SNHLY, CDR2 FYNNEI. Germline trimming cut 7 bases from V and 4 bases from J; bases unmatched to any gene: 11.

The gene calls are TRBV6-5 and TRBJ1-1, with D perhaps TRBD1 (5 bases). Deletions cut 8 bases from V and 1 base from J, with 17 bases between. CDR1 MNHEY and CDR2 SVGAGI come from the germline V gene. CDR3 length: 15 residues. Here the CDR3 reads CASLGVRGQNTEAFF. For the CDR3, the DNA is TGTGCCAGCTTAGGGGTAAGGGGCCAGAACACTGAAGCTTTCTTT.

This chain connects TRBV11-2 to TRBJ1-3; TRBD1 agrees at 7 bases. The germline CDR1 and CDR2 sequences are SGHAT and FQNNGV. Trimming cost V 5 bases and J 0 bases; bases outside gene matches: 1. CDR3 length: 14 residues. CDR3: CASSAGGSGNTIYF. CDR3 DNA: TGTGCCAGCAGCGCAGGGGGCTCTGGAAACACCATATATTTT. Combining the CDR3 with reference TRBV11-2 and TRBJ1-3 gives the whole variable domain EAGVAQSPRYKIIEKRQSVAFWCNPISGHATLYWYQQILGQGPKLLIQFQNNGVVDDSQLPKDRFSAERLKGVDSTLKIQPAKLEDSAVYLCASSAGGSGNTIYFGEGSWLTVV.

There are many counts of this clonotype. The rearrangement links TRBV20-1 to TRBJ2-1, with TRBD2 matching 9 bases. V was pared by 6 bases and J by 0 bases, with 6 bases of the junction left unmatched. Germline loops: CDR1 DFQATT, CDR2 SNEGSKA (reference sequence). The CDR3 is 15 residues long. The CDR3 nucleotides read TGCAGTGCAAATCGAGCGGGGGGCTCCTACAATGAGCAGTTCTTC. As protein: CSANRAGGSYNEQFF.

This clonotype came up once. The chain recombines TRBV20-1 with TRBJ1-1, with 10 bases matching TRBD1. This CDR3 has 14 residues. Germline CDR1 DFQATT, CDR2 SNEGSKA (reference sequence). V lost 3 bases, J lost 1 base, and 2 bases stayed unmatched. The CDR3: CSARDRGRNTEAFF. The CDR3 DNA reads as TGCAGTGCTAGGGACAGGGGGAGGAACACTGAAGCTTTCTTT.

CDR3 amino acids: CSARSPGKDEQFF. CDR3 DNA: TGCAGTGCTAGATCCCCAGGGAAGGATGAGCAGTTCTTC. The chain recombines TRBV20-1 with TRBJ2-1; weak D call: TRBD1 (5 bases). The CDR3 covers 13 residues. The V gene's germline CDR1 is DFQATT and CDR2 SNEGSKA (reference sequence). V lost 2 bases and J 8 bases, leaving 13 bases between the germline ends.

The sample holds many counts of this clonotype. This chain uses TRBV6-1 with TRBJ1-5, with D unclear. The germline gives CDR1 MNHNS, CDR2 SASEGT. The CDR3 spans 11 residues. The V end lost 3 bases, the J end lost 7 bases, and 4 bases lay between the germline ends. The CDR3 nucleotides read TGTGCCAGCAGTGATTGGCAGCCCCAGCATTTT. Amino acids: CASSDWQPQHF.

About this clonotype itself: It may be a read error: a sequence one base away is much more abundant. CDR3 region: CASSPWTGSESYGYTF. The CDR3, as DNA: TGTGCCAGCAGCCCCTGGACAGGGAGTGAGTCCTATGGCTACACCTTC. The gene calls are TRBV9 and TRBJ1-2, with 8 bases matching TRBD1. The germline V gene encodes CDR1 SGDLS and CDR2 YYNGEE. Germline trimming cut 4 bases from V and 4 bases from J; bases unmatched to any gene: 12. CDR3 size: 16 residues.

V and J are TRBV7-9 and TRBJ2-2, with a weak D call TRBD1 (6 bases). V lost 2 bases and J 4 bases, leaving 11 bases between the germline ends. The germline gives CDR1 SEHNR, CDR2 FQNEAQ (reference sequence). The CDR3 is 15 amino acids. In DNA, the CDR3 is TGTGCCAGCAGCTTAACAGGGTTTCCCACCGGGGAGCTGTTTTTT. It encodes CASSLTGFPTGELFF.

The sample holds many counts of this clonotype. V gene TRBV9 combines with J gene TRBJ2-4; D possibly matches TRBD1 or TRBD2 (6 bases each). V lost 5 bases and J 11 bases, leaving 14 bases between the germline ends. This CDR3 region has 12 residues. Germline values: CDR1 SGDLS, CDR2 YYNGEE. The CDR3, as DNA: TGTGCCAGCAGTAAAAACCGGGGGCTTCAGTACTTC. Translation gives CASSKNRGLQYF.

This clonotype was seen ten or more times. The chain has TRBV7-2 and TRBJ2-3; 10 nucleotides match TRBD2. The CDR3 totals 16 residues. After removal of 6 bases from V and 1 base from J, the junction contained 7 bases not matched to a gene. Germline lookup yields CDR1 SGHTA and CDR2 FQGNSA. The CDR3 protein is CASRITGTSGTDTQYF. In DNA form, the CDR3 reads TGTGCCAGCAGAATCACCGGGACTAGCGGCACAGATACGCAGTATTTT.

This clonotype occurred many times. The chain combines TRBV5-4 with TRBJ1-2; the D gene is possibly TRBD1 (5 bases). Trimming stripped 4 bases from V and 2 bases from J, with 12 bases between. CDR1 is SGHNT and CDR2 is YYREEE in the germline V gene (reference sequence). This CDR3 comprises 14 residues. The CDR3 bases are TGTGCCAGCAGCCAGCAGGGCTACAACTATGGCTACACCTTC. Translating gives CASSQQGYNYGYTF.

This clonotype was counted between two and nine times. The chain carries TRBV12-3 or TRBV12-4 and TRBJ1-5, with 7 bases lining up with TRBD1. Trimming took 7 bases from V and 2 from J; bases not matched to a gene: 8. CDR3 size: 15 residues. This CDR3 reads CASTRQGAGNQPQHF. The CDR3 DNA follows: TGTGCCAGCACCAGACAGGGAGCGGGCAATCAGCCCCAGCATTTT.

This sequence joins TRBV7-6 and TRBJ2-3; D not certain. CDR1 and CDR2 (germline): SGHVS, FNYEAQ. Trimming took off 4 bases at V and 2 bases at J, with 10 bases between the two ends. This CDR3 has 14 amino acids. The CDR3 DNA reads as TGTGCCAGCAGCTCCGCCTGGACCACAGATACGCAGTATTTT. It is translated as CASSSAWTTDTQYF.

This clonotype occurred a few times. This chain uses TRBV10-3 with TRBJ2-2, with D possibly TRBD1 on 6 matching bases. Germline V gives CDR1 ENHRY, CDR2 SYGVKD. V gave up 10 bases and J gave up 0 bases, with 12 bases separating them. The CDR3 loop spans 14 amino acids. The CDR3 loop is CATWGQTNTGELFF. The CDR3 DNA reads TGTGCCACTTGGGGGCAGACGAACACCGGGGAGCTGTTTTTT.